This TCR beta chain comes out of a study of T cell responses to AZD1222 COVID-19 vaccine. Sequencing was performed with immunoSEQ multiplex PCR; in TCRdb, only in-frame clones are kept and a portion is missing. The table has approximately 73,000 clones, around four fifths seen once. The V segment lost 1 base and the J segment 1 base; nucleotides outside the gene matches: 4. The CDR3 is 17 amino acids. CDR1 is SGHTA, CDR2 FQGNSA, per germline. Source: peripheral blood, taken on day 0 of AZD1222 vaccination. The receptor was isolated from an adult in good health. The chain is built from TRBV7-2 and TRBJ2-5; 12 bases are a match to TRBD2. This chain's CDR3 is CASSLGPGLAGQETQYF. CDR3 DNA: TGTGCCAGCAGCTTAGGGCCGGGACTAGCGGGCCAAGAGACCCAGTACTTC.